Listed below are T cell receptor beta chains from one sample, sequenced in a study of T-cell reconstitution after alpha-beta-depleted transplantation in children. TCRdb analysed the PCR reads with MiXCR anew, one entry per CDR3 protein. The sample carries about 370,000 distinct CDR3 sequences, 20% recorded once. Material: PBMCs from the stem cell graft donor, obtained from the stem cell graft. The receptors stem from a human donor who donated a stem cell graft to a child with acute myeloid leukemia. The CDR3 runs from the conserved cysteine through the conserved F or W. Each record gives: V gene, D gene, clone size, J gene, CDR3 protein, CDR3 DNA. A D gene is named only where the DNA matches it firmly. Where a row states a size, it is once, few, many or the class of an expanded clone; other rows omit it.

v_gene: TRBV24-1
d_gene: -
abundance: -
j_gene: TRBJ1-2
CDR3aa: CATSDESPQGLNYGYTF
CDR3nt: TGTGCCACCAGTGACGAATCCCCGCAGGGCCTTAACTATGGCTACACCTTC

v_gene: TRBV7-8
d_gene: TRBD1
abundance: few
j_gene: TRBJ2-5
CDR3aa: CASSTETGQGETQYF
CDR3nt: TGTGCCAGCAGCACCGAGACAGGGCAGGGAGAGACCCAGTACTTC

v_gene: TRBV7-2
d_gene: -
abundance: many
j_gene: TRBJ1-2
CDR3aa: CASSLAGGGDYGYTF
CDR3nt: TGTGCCAGCAGCTTAGCTGGGGGAGGGGACTATGGCTACACCTTC

v_gene: TRBV5-6
d_gene: -
abundance: few
j_gene: TRBJ2-1
CDR3aa: CASSLVINVAYNEQFF
CDR3nt: TGTGCCAGCAGCTTGGTAATCAACGTTGCCTACAATGAGCAGTTCTTC

v_gene: TRBV20-1
d_gene: -
abundance: many
j_gene: TRBJ2-1
CDR3aa: CSGSTDFSGSYNEQFF
CDR3nt: TGCAGTGGTTCCACCGACTTTAGCGGTTCCTACAATGAGCAGTTCTTC

v_gene: TRBV28
d_gene: -
abundance: few
j_gene: TRBJ2-7
CDR3aa: CASRMRALYEQYF
CDR3nt: TGTGCCAGCAGAATGAGGGCCCTCTACGAGCAGTACTTC

v_gene: TRBV20-1
d_gene: -
abundance: -
j_gene: TRBJ1-5
CDR3aa: CSARSAEGNQPQHF
CDR3nt: TGCAGTGCTAGATCAGCGGAGGGCAATCAGCCCCAGCATTTT

v_gene: TRBV4-1
d_gene: -
abundance: few
j_gene: TRBJ2-5
CDR3aa: CASSQRPGPTQETQYF
CDR3nt: TGCGCCAGCAGCCAACGACCGGGACCGACCCAAGAGACCCAGTACTTC

v_gene: TRBV28
d_gene: -
abundance: -
j_gene: TRBJ2-7
CDR3aa: CAVKGDAYEQYF
CDR3nt: TGTGCCGTTAAAGGGGATGCCTACGAGCAGTACTTC

v_gene: TRBV20-1
d_gene: TRBD1
abundance: few
j_gene: TRBJ2-2
CDR3aa: CSARDNRRDSNTGELFF
CDR3nt: TGCAGTGCTAGAGATAATCGCCGGGACAGCAACACCGGGGAGCTGTTTTTT

v_gene: TRBV28
d_gene: -
abundance: -
j_gene: TRBJ2-7
CDR3aa: CASSFYAYEQYF
CDR3nt: TGTGCCAGCAGTTTCTATGCTTACGAGCAGTACTTC

v_gene: TRBV12-3/TRBV12-4
d_gene: TRBD1
abundance: -
j_gene: TRBJ2-5
CDR3aa: CASSPRQGRGEETQYF
CDR3nt: TGTGCCAGCAGTCCTCGACAGGGAAGGGGAGAGGAGACCCAGTACTTC

v_gene: TRBV12-3/TRBV12-4
d_gene: -
abundance: few
j_gene: TRBJ2-7
CDR3aa: CASAYSYEQYF
CDR3nt: TGTGCCAGCGCCTACTCCTACGAGCAGTACTTC

v_gene: TRBV7-3
d_gene: -
abundance: many
j_gene: TRBJ2-2
CDR3aa: CASSPSSNTGELFF
CDR3nt: TGTGCCAGCAGCCCAAGTAGTAACACCGGGGAGCTGTTTTTT

v_gene: TRBV29-1
d_gene: -
abundance: -
j_gene: TRBJ1-2
CDR3aa: CSVDEGYGYTF
CDR3nt: TGCAGCGTTGACGAGGGCTATGGCTACACCTTC

v_gene: TRBV20-1
d_gene: -
abundance: many
j_gene: TRBJ2-3
CDR3aa: CSATNTLWDFTDTQYF
CDR3nt: TGCAGTGCTACGAATACTCTTTGGGACTTCACAGATACGCAGTATTTT

v_gene: TRBV20-1
d_gene: TRBD2
abundance: many
j_gene: TRBJ2-1
CDR3aa: CSARGIKRTSGSTDEQFF
CDR3nt: TGCAGTGCTAGAGGCATAAAGAGGACTAGCGGGAGTACAGATGAGCAGTTCTTC

v_gene: TRBV7-9
d_gene: -
abundance: -
j_gene: TRBJ1-3
CDR3aa: CASRPKTGFGNTIYF
CDR3nt: TGTGCCAGCAGACCCAAGACAGGTTTTGGAAACACCATATATTTT

v_gene: TRBV20-1
d_gene: -
abundance: many
j_gene: TRBJ2-7
CDR3aa: CSAQGAYEQYF
CDR3nt: TGCAGTGCTCAAGGTGCCTACGAGCAGTACTTC

v_gene: TRBV5-1
d_gene: -
abundance: few
j_gene: TRBJ1-4
CDR3aa: CASSDGGKGEKLFF
CDR3nt: TGCGCCAGCAGCGACGGGGGGAAGGGTGAAAAACTGTTTTTT